The rows below give T cell receptor beta chains drawn from one sample of a study of T cell responses to AZD1222 COVID-19 vaccine. TCRdb keeps only in-frame clones here, not all; method: immunoSEQ multiplex PCR. In the table there are around 140,000 clones, more than 80% of which are singletons. The sequencing here drew on peripheral blood, taken on day 0 of AZD1222 vaccination. Receptors originate from an adult in good health. The CDR3 runs from the conserved cysteine through the conserved F or W. The order of the fields is D gene, V gene, J gene, CDR3 DNA, CDR3 protein. A D gene is named only where the DNA matches it firmly.

D gene: -
V gene: TRBV27
J gene: TRBJ2-7
CDR3 DNA: TGTGCCAGCAGTTTACCCCCCCCCTACGAGCAGTACTTC
CDR3 protein: CASSLPPPYEQYF

D gene: TRBD1
V gene: TRBV27
J gene: TRBJ2-7
CDR3 DNA: TGTGCCAGCAGCCGGGGACAGGGTTACGAGCAGTACTTC
CDR3 protein: CASSRGQGYEQYF

D gene: -
V gene: TRBV5-6
J gene: TRBJ1-1
CDR3 DNA: TGTGCCAGCAGCTTGGTCCAAGGGCGAGCTTTCTTT
CDR3 protein: CASSLVQGRAFF

D gene: -
V gene: TRBV6-5
J gene: TRBJ2-7
CDR3 DNA: TGTGCCAGCAGGGTTACCTATTACGAGCAGTACTTC
CDR3 protein: CASRVTYYEQYF

D gene: -
V gene: TRBV6-1
J gene: TRBJ2-6
CDR3 DNA: TGTGCCAGCAGTGAATGGACAACTGGGGCCAACGTCCTGACTTTC
CDR3 protein: CASSEWTTGANVLTF

D gene: TRBD1
V gene: TRBV3-1/TRBV3-2
J gene: TRBJ1-3
CDR3 DNA: TGTGCCAGCAGCTGGAGACAGGGGGCTCAAGTGTCTGGAAACACCATATATTTT
CDR3 protein: CASSWRQGAQVSGNTIYF

D gene: -
V gene: TRBV6-6
J gene: TRBJ1-5
CDR3 DNA: TGTGCCAGCAGTTACGGCGGGGGTAGCAATCAGCCCCAGCATTTT
CDR3 protein: CASSYGGGSNQPQHF

D gene: -
V gene: TRBV27
J gene: TRBJ1-2
CDR3 DNA: TGTGCCAGCAGTTCAATATTGAGGGAGGATGGCTACACCTTC
CDR3 protein: CASSSILREDGYTF

D gene: TRBD1
V gene: TRBV6-5
J gene: TRBJ1-2
CDR3 DNA: TGTGCCAGCTGGGACAGCTCTTATGGCTACACCTTC
CDR3 protein: CASWDSSYGYTF

D gene: -
V gene: TRBV6-5
J gene: TRBJ2-2
CDR3 DNA: TGTGCCAGCAGTTACTCTGGACTTCCTAACACCGGGGAGCTGTTTTTT
CDR3 protein: CASSYSGLPNTGELFF

D gene: TRBD2
V gene: TRBV27
J gene: TRBJ2-2
CDR3 DNA: TGTGCCACCTCAAGGAAACTGGGACTAGCGGTCTTCCGGGGCACCGGGGAGCTGTTTTTT
CDR3 protein: CATSRKLGLAVFRGTGELFF

D gene: -
V gene: TRBV7-8
J gene: TRBJ2-3
CDR3 DNA: TGTGCCAGCAGCTTAGGCCCGAGCACAGATACGCAGTATTTT
CDR3 protein: CASSLGPSTDTQYF

D gene: TRBD1
V gene: TRBV6-5
J gene: TRBJ1-2
CDR3 DNA: TGTGCCAGCACCATCCGGGGACAGGGAAACTATGGCTACACCTTC
CDR3 protein: CASTIRGQGNYGYTF

D gene: -
V gene: TRBV7-7
J gene: TRBJ2-1
CDR3 DNA: TGTGCTAGCAGCTTAGTAGCAGGGAGCTCCTACAATGAGCAGTTCTTC
CDR3 protein: CASSLVAGSSYNEQFF

D gene: -
V gene: TRBV4-1
J gene: TRBJ1-1
CDR3 DNA: TGCGCCAGCAGCCATCCCGGGACACCCAACACTGAAGCTTTCTTT
CDR3 protein: CASSHPGTPNTEAFF

D gene: -
V gene: TRBV28
J gene: TRBJ1-2
CDR3 DNA: TGTGCCAGCAGTTTAGTCGGGTCAGCCACTAACTATGGCTACACCTTC
CDR3 protein: CASSLVGSATNYGYTF

D gene: TRBD1
V gene: TRBV6-5
J gene: TRBJ1-2
CDR3 DNA: TGTGCCAGCAGTTACCCAAGGGGACAGGGAAAGGGTGGCTACACCTTC
CDR3 protein: CASSYPRGQGKGGYTF

D gene: TRBD2
V gene: TRBV15
J gene: TRBJ2-1
CDR3 DNA: TGTGCCACCAGCCTAGGTAGCGGGAGCTCCTACAATGAGCAGTTCTTC
CDR3 protein: CATSLGSGSSYNEQFF

D gene: -
V gene: TRBV5-8
J gene: TRBJ2-1
CDR3 DNA: TGTGCCAGCAGCTTGGACTCCCAACTCTACAATGAGCAGTTCTTC
CDR3 protein: CASSLDSQLYNEQFF

D gene: -
V gene: TRBV5-1
J gene: TRBJ1-4
CDR3 DNA: TGCGCCAGCAGACCGACAGCAACTAATGAAAAACTGTTTTTT
CDR3 protein: CASRPTATNEKLFF

D gene: -
V gene: TRBV27
J gene: TRBJ1-6
CDR3 DNA: TGTGCCAGCAGTTTTCCGGGATCACCCCTCCACTTT
CDR3 protein: CASSFPGSPLHF

D gene: -
V gene: TRBV27
J gene: TRBJ1-3
CDR3 DNA: TGTGCCAGCAGTTTATCGATACGGGAAAGCTCTGGAAACACCATATATTTT
CDR3 protein: CASSLSIRESSGNTIYF

D gene: -
V gene: TRBV7-9
J gene: TRBJ1-2
CDR3 DNA: TGTGCCAGCAGCCGATATGACGGCTATGGCTACACCTTC
CDR3 protein: CASSRYDGYGYTF

D gene: -
V gene: TRBV7-6
J gene: TRBJ2-2
CDR3 DNA: TGTGCCAGCAGCGGGCGGGGGCCCTCTCCGAACACCGGGGAGCTGTTTTTT
CDR3 protein: CASSGRGPSPNTGELFF

D gene: -
V gene: TRBV28
J gene: TRBJ2-3
CDR3 DNA: TGTGCCAGCAGTTTAGCGGCAGCGGATACGCAGTATTTT
CDR3 protein: CASSLAAADTQYF

D gene: TRBD2
V gene: TRBV3-1/TRBV3-2
J gene: TRBJ2-2
CDR3 DNA: TGTGCCAGCAGCACCCGACTAGCGGGGTTCACCGGGGAGCTGTTTTTT
CDR3 protein: CASSTRLAGFTGELFF

D gene: TRBD2
V gene: TRBV11-2
J gene: TRBJ2-2
CDR3 DNA: TGTGCCAGCAGCCCTTCCGGGACTAGCACCGGGGAGCTGTTTTTT
CDR3 protein: CASSPSGTSTGELFF

D gene: -
V gene: TRBV20-1
J gene: TRBJ1-2
CDR3 DNA: TGCAGTGCTAGAGTGGGAAATGGCTACACCTTC
CDR3 protein: CSARVGNGYTF

D gene: -
V gene: TRBV30
J gene: TRBJ1-3
CDR3 DNA: TGTGCCTGGAGCGGAGTCCGGACTTATTTT
CDR3 protein: CAWSGVRTYF

D gene: -
V gene: TRBV27
J gene: TRBJ2-3
CDR3 DNA: TGTGCCAGCAGGAGAACTAGCACAGATACGCAGTATTTT
CDR3 protein: CASRRTSTDTQYF

D gene: TRBD1
V gene: TRBV12-3/TRBV12-4
J gene: TRBJ1-1
CDR3 DNA: TGTGCCAGCAGTTTGGACAGGTCGACTGAAGCTTTCTTT
CDR3 protein: CASSLDRSTEAFF

D gene: TRBD2
V gene: TRBV7-8
J gene: TRBJ2-5
CDR3 DNA: TGTGCCAGCAGTCCCGTACCTAGGACTAGCGGACAAGAGACCCAGTACTTC
CDR3 protein: CASSPVPRTSGQETQYF

D gene: -
V gene: TRBV11-1
J gene: TRBJ2-3
CDR3 DNA: TGTGCCAGCAGCGGGACCGTACGCACAGATACGCAGTATTTT
CDR3 protein: CASSGTVRTDTQYF

D gene: -
V gene: TRBV5-5
J gene: TRBJ2-2
CDR3 DNA: TGTGCCAGCAGCTTAGGGTGGGTAGGCGGGGAGCTGTTTTTT
CDR3 protein: CASSLGWVGGELFF

D gene: TRBD1
V gene: TRBV7-9
J gene: TRBJ1-2
CDR3 DNA: TGTGCCAGCAGCTCGACAGGGGGCGGAGATGGCTACACCTTC
CDR3 protein: CASSSTGGGDGYTF

D gene: TRBD1
V gene: TRBV5-4
J gene: TRBJ1-1
CDR3 DNA: TGTGCCAGCAGCAAGGACAGGATTCGCACTGAAGCTTTCTTT
CDR3 protein: CASSKDRIRTEAFF

D gene: TRBD1
V gene: TRBV15
J gene: TRBJ1-6
CDR3 DNA: TGTGCCACCAGCATCGACAGGGGTAATTCACCCCTCCACTTT
CDR3 protein: CATSIDRGNSPLHF